This T cell receptor beta chain emerged from a study of CD8 T cells in ankylosing spondylitis. Study-level results: Disease-linked clones bore a CD8+ phenotype, appearing relatively rarely in peripheral blood. Disease-linked clones reportedly concentrated significantly in matched ankylosing spondylitis synovial fluid. Reports of some motif variants in reactive arthritis synovial fluid and blood predate this one. Ankylosing spondylitis blood appeared to carry a characteristic TCR beta motif of roughly eight highly homologous variants.

It was by quantitative 5'-RACE with molecular barcodes that TCR beta libraries were made. Each CDR3 protein is one row after TCRdb ran MiXCR on the 5' RACE reads. The sample includes some 220,000 distinct CDR3 sequences, approximately 7.3% of them seen just once. CDR1 ENHRY and CDR2 SYGVKD come from the germline V gene. This CDR3 contains 12 residues. Trimming took 8 bases from V and 6 from J; bases not matched to a gene: 3. This clonotype was observed at least ten times. No antigen is known for it. The clonotype was recovered from a male donor with ankylosing spondylitis. V usage is TRBV10-3 and J usage is TRBJ1-5, with 8 bases that match TRBD1. The sequenced sample consisted of blood, either unsorted or a sorted T cell fraction (not recorded which). For the CDR3, the DNA is TGTGCCATCGGACAGGGAGGTCAGCCCCAGCATTTT. Translation gives CAIGQGGQPQHF.